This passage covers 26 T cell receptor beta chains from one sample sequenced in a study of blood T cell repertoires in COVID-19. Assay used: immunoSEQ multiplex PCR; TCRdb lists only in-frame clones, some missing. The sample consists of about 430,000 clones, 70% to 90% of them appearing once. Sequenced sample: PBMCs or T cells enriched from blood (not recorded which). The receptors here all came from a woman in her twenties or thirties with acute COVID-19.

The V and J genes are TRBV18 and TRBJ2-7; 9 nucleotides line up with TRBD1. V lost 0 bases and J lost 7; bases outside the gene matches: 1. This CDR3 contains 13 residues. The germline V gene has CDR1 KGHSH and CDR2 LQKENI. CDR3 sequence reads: CASSPPTGGEQYF. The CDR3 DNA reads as TGTGCCAGCTCACCACCGACAGGGGGTGAGCAGTACTTC.

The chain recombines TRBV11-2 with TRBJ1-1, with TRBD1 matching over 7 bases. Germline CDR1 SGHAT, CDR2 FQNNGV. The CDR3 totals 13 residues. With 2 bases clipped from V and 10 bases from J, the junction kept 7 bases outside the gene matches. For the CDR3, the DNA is TGTGCCAGCAGCTTATCTTACTGGACAGGAGCTTTCTTT. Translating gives CASSLSYWTGAFF.

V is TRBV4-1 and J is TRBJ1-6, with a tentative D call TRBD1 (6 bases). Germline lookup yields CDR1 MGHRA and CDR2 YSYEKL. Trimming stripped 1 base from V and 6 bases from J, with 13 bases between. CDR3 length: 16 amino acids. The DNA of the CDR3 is TGCGCCAGCAGCCAAGGCCTTGGACAGACTAATTCACCCCTCCACTTT. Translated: CASSQGLGQTNSPLHF.

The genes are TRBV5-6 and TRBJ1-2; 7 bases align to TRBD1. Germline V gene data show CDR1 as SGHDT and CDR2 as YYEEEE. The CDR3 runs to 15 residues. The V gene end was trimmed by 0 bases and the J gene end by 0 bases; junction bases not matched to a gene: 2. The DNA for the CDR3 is TGTGCCAGCAGCTTGGCCGGGACAGCTAACTATGGCTACACCTTC. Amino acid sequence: CASSLAGTANYGYTF.

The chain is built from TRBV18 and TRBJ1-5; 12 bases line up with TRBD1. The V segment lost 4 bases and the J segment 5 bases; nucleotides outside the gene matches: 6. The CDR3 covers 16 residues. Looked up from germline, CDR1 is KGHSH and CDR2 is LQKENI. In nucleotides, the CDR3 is TGTGCCAGCTCACGGGACAGGGGGCGTCCGGATCAGCCCCAGCATTTT. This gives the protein CASSRDRGRPDQPQHF.

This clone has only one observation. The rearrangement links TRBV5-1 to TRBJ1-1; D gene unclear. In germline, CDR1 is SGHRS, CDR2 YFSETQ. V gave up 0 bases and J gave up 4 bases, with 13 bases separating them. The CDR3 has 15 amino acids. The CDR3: CASSLDRVSLTEAFF. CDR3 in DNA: TGCGCCAGCAGCTTGGATCGGGTTTCCCTCACTGAAGCTTTCTTT.

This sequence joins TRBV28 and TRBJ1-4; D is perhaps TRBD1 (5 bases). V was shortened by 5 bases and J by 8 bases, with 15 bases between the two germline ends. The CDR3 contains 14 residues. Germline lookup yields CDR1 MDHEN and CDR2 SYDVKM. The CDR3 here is CASSNGGVREKLFF. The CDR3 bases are TGTGCCAGCAGTAACGGGGGAGTACGAGAAAAACTGTTTTTT. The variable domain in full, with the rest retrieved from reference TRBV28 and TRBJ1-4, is DVKVTQSSRYLVKRTGEKVFLECVQDMDHENMFWYRQDPGLGLRLIYFSYDVKMKEKGDIPEGYSVSREKKERFSLILESASTNQTSMYLCASSNGGVREKLFFGSGTQLSVL.

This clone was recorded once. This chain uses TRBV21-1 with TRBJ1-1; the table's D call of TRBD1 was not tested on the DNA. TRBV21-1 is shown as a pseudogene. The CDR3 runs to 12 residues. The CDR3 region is CASRGQNTEAFF. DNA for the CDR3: TGTGCCAGCCGGGGACAGAACACTGAAGCTTTCTTT.

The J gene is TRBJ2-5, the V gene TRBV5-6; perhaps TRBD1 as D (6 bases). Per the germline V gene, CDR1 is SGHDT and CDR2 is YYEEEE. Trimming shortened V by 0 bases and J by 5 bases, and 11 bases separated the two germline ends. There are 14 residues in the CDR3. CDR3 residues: CASSLGDIKETQYF. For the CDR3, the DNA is TGTGCCAGCAGCTTGGGGGACATTAAGGAGACCCAGTACTTC.

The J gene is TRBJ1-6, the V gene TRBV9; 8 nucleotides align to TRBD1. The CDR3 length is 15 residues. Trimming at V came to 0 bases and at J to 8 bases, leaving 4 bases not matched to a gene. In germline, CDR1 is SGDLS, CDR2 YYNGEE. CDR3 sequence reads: CASSVAQGADSPLHF. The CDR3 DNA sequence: TGTGCCAGCAGCGTAGCCCAGGGGGCGGATTCACCCCTCCACTTT.

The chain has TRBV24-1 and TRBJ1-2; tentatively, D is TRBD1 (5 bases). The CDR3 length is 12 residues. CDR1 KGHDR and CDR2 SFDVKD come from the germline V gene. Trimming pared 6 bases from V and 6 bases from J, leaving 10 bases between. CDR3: CATSTQGDGYTF. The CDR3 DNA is TGTGCCACCAGTACCCAGGGTGATGGCTACACCTTC.

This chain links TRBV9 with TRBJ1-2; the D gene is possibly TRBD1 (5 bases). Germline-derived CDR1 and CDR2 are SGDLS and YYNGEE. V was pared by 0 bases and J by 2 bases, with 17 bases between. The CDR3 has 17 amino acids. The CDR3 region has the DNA TGTGCCAGCAGCGTAGAGAACTCCATTCAGGGAAACTATGGCTACACCTTC. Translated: CASSVENSIQGNYGYTF.

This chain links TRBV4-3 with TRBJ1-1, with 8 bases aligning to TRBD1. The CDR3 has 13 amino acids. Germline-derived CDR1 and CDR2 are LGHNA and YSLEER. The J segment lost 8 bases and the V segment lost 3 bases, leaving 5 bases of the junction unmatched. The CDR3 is CASSQTGAQEAFF. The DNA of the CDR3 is TGCGCCAGCAGCCAGACAGGGGCCCAAGAAGCTTTCTTT.

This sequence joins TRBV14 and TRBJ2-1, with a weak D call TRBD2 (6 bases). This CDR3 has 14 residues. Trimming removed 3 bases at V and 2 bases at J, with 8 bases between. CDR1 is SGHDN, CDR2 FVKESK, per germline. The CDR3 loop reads CASSQWGAYNEQFF. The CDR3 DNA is TGTGCCAGCAGCCAGTGGGGGGCCTACAATGAGCAGTTCTTC.

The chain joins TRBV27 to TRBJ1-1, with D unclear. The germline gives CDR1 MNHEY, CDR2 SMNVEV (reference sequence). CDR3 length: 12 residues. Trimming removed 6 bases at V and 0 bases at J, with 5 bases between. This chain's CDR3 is CASSDLNTEAFF. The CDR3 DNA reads TGTGCCAGCAGCGACTTGAACACTGAAGCTTTCTTT.

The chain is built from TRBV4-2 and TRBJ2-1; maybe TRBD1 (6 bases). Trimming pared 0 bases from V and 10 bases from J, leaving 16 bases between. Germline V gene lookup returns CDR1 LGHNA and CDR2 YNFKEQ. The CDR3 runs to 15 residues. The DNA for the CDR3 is TGTGCCAGCAGCCAAGAGCCTCAGGGGAGATGGGAGCAGTTCTTC. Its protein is CASSQEPQGRWEQFF.

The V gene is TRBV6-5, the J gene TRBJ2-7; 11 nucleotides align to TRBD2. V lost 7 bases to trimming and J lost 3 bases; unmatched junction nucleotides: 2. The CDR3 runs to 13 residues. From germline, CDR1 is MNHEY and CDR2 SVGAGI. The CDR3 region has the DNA TGTGCCAGCAATCTAGCGGGGGGCTACGAGCAGTACTTC. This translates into CASNLAGGYEQYF.

As DNA, the CDR3 is TGCGCCAGCAGCGAATCTGGCGGTCGCGCTAACTATGGCTACACCTTC. Translated, it gives CASSESGGRANYGYTF. The chain couples TRBV5-1 to TRBJ1-2; D gene uncertain. V shed 4 bases and J shed 0 bases, with 16 bases lying between them. Germline CDR1 SGHRS, CDR2 YFSETQ. This CDR3 has 16 amino acids.

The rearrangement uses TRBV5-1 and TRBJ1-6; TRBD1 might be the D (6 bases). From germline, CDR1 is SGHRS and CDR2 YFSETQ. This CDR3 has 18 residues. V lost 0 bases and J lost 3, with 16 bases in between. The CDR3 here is CASSLALTGPVYNSPLHF. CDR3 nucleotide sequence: TGCGCCAGCAGCTTGGCCCTAACAGGGCCAGTCTATAATTCACCCCTCCACTTT.

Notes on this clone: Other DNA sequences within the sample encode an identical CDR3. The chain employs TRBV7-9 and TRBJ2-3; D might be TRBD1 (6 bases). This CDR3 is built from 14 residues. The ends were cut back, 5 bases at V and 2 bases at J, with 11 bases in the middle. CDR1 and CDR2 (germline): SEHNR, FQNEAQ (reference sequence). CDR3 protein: CASSLGTNTDTQYF. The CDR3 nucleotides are TGTGCCAGCAGCCTCGGGACAAACACAGATACGCAGTATTTT.

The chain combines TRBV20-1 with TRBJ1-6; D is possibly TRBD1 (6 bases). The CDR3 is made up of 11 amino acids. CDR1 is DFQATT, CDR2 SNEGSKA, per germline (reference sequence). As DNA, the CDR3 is TGCGGGTCAGGGGATAATTCACCCCTCCACTTT. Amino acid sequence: CGSGDNSPLHF.

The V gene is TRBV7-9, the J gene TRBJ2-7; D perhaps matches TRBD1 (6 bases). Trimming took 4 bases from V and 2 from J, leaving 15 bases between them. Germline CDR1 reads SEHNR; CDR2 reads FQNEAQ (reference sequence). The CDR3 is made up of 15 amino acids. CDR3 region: CASSSARDTTYEQYF. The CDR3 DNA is TGTGCCAGCAGCTCGGCGAGGGACACGACCTACGAGCAGTACTTC.

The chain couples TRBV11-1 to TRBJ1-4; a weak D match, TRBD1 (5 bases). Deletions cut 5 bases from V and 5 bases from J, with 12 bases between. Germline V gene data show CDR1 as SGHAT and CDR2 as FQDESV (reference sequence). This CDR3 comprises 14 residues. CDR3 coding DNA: TGTGCCAGCAGCCTCGGACGGGGGAATGAAAAACTGTTTTTT. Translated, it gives CASSLGRGNEKLFF.

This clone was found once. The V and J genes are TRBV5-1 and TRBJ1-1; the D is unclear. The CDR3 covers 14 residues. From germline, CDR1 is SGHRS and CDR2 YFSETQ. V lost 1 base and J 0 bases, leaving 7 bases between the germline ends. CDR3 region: CASSLQALNTEAFF. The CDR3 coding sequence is TGCGCCAGCAGCTTGCAGGCCTTGAACACTGAAGCTTTCTTT.

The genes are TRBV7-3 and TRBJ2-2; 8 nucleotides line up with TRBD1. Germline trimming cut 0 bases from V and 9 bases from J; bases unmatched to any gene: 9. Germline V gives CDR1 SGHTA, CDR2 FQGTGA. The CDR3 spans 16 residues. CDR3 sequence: CASSLTTAGGLRELFF. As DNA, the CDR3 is TGTGCCAGCAGCTTAACCACGGCAGGGGGCTTAAGGGAGCTGTTTTTT.

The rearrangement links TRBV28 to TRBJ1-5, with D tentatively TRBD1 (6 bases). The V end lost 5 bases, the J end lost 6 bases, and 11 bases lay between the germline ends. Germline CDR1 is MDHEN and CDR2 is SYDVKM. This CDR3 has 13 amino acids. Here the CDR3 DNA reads TGTGCCAGCAGTACAGGGTGGGGTCAGCCCCAGCATTTT. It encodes CASSTGWGQPQHF.